This T cell receptor beta chain stems from a study of T cell clones after liver transplantation (dated by TCRdb to the late 2010s). About the full investigation: The samples were obtained from ITN030ST, a randomized trial that attempted immunosuppression withdrawal within 2 years after liver transplantation. Blood samples were collected pre-transplant, then pre-randomization ahead of withdrawal, and finally post-randomization once withdrawal had either been completed or failed. As an antigen-independent comparator for the donor-reactive sequences, third party-reactive TCRbeta sequences from pre-transplant MLRs were identified as well. Tolerance was defined as complete withdrawal of immunosuppression for at least one year without a rise in liver enzymes beyond twice the upper limit of normal. Donor-reactive T cell clones were identified by TCRbeta sequencing following a pre-transplant mixed lymphocyte reaction and were subsequently tracked in post-transplant blood. The study cohort included 8 liver transplant recipients, of whom 3 were classified as tolerant and 5 as non-tolerant. Of the eight recipients, three were HCV-positive, while the remaining recipients had been transplanted for non-autoimmune, non-viral indications. Until randomization at 12-24 months post-transplant, subjects were given standard immunosuppression, with no induction therapy. Broad study findings and their caveats: Because no allograft tissue specimens were available, donor-reactive T cells may have migrated into the graft instead of being deleted. Low numbers of available donor cells limited the measurable donor-reactive repertoire in a couple of subjects. Once repertoire turnover was taken into account, donor-reactive detection showed a significant reduction for CD4 in 7 of 8 subjects and for CD8 in 8 of 8. In 5 of 8 subjects, circulating donor-reactive CD4 TCRbeta sequences decreased significantly after transplant, regardless of tolerance or HCV status. Conclusions were preliminary, limited by small, heterogeneous patient numbers and non-standardized post-transplant time points. A greater decline was seen for donor-reactive sequences than for third party-reactive sequences, suggesting partial antigen-specific deletion unrelated to withdrawal success.

Unstimulated PBMCs, after thawing, were stained for CD3, CD4 and CD8 and then FACS-sorted into CD3+CD4+ and CD3+CD8+ populations. Randomization to immunosuppression withdrawal applied to every one of the 8 studied subjects. The Qiagen DNeasy Blood and Tissue Kit was used to isolate genomic DNA. Frozen genomic DNA underwent high-throughput TCRbeta CDR3 sequencing by immunoSEQ, including PCR amplification, mapping, bias correction and internal controls. In the original analysis: Only productive rearrangements were retained, and each unique TCRbeta sequence was defined by its CDR3 nucleotide sequence together with its V and J gene. For classification of a sequence as donor-reactive, at least 5-fold expansion in CFSE-low cells relative to unstimulated pre-transplant cells and a frequency of at least 0.01% were required. Minimum frequency thresholds were set for each subject on the basis of the unstimulated sample with the lowest template count, so that a detection power of at least 90% was ensured. Jensen-Shannon divergence between the top 1000 TCRbeta sequences post-transplant and pre-transplant was used to measure repertoire turnover. Changes in detection of donor-reactive sequences were tested with two-sided Fisher's exact tests. In its TCRdb copy, this immuneACCESS table keeps in-frame sequences only and misses some clones. Where compared with another copy, unresolved V genes explain less than half of these, and the others have no known cause. Clone size and V and J calls were adopted from that table, with D and trimming inferred from the DNA. This sample lists roughly 100,000 clones; about 86% were detected once. Together, the top ten hold approximately 3% of the sample.

Within its sample, this clone is medium-sized (0.01 to 0.1%). Its antigen remains undetermined. No quality values exist for individual bases; no much larger clone is one base distant. V and J lose 7 bases and 3 bases, and a span of 9 bases separates them. The CDR3 holds 12 amino acids from the cysteine to the phenylalanine. The sequence is cut down to CDR3 DNA, 36 bases in frame from base 1. CDR1 and CDR2 were assigned from the germline V gene as MDHEN and SYDVKM. The sequence joins TRBV28 to TRBJ1-1, with no D gene named confidently. The TCR sequence derives from a human patient who received a liver transplant. After a transplant, the donor of the graft may account for some T cells. The sequences come from CD4+ T cells from blood, collected approximately 50 months after liver transplant. Here the CDR3 is given as CASKLRYTEAFF. The bases read TGTGCCAGCAAACTCAGATACACTGAAGCTTTCTTT.